This T cell receptor beta chain was retrieved from a study of CXCR3-negative and CXCR3-positive naive CD8 T cells. Study results and caveats: Because surface CD5 did not distinguish the naive subsets, TCR strength was inferred from TRB CDR3 properties. Comparably high diversity marked both naive subsets, whereas memory CD8+ cells had much lower diversity. Similar TRBV-TRBJ usage was seen in naive cells (both CXCR3-negative and CXCR3-positive), but memory cells differed.

Naive CD8+ T cells were CD45RO-CCR7+CD27+CD95-. Regarding this clonotype: Its antigen remains unknown.

The CDR3 consists of 14 residues. The V gene's germline CDR1 is MRHNA and CDR2 SNTAGT. The TRB cDNA libraries were prepared by 5' RACE with UMI labels. TCRdb re-called the 5' RACE reads; one entry per CDR3 protein, DNA not given. The repertoire table contains 20,000 to 30,000 distinct CDR3 sequences. The receptor was isolated from a human donor in good health. Some clones in this sample may be carry-over from other donors' samples. The chain recombines TRBV6-4 with TRBJ2-3; without DNA, the TCRdb call of TRBD2 cannot be checked. Sequencing used naive CXCR3- CD8+ T cells from blood. Subset given: CD45RO-CCR7+CD27+CD95- naive CD8+ T cells lacking CXCR3 (TNR3-). The CDR3 loop reads CASSGTSGTDTQYF.